Sequencing of this TCR beta chain was carried out in a study of cytomegalovirus exposure and HLA in healthy donors. Study conclusions and caveats: Sequencing depth across donors, presence/absence analyses assumed, was roughly uniform.

The PCR ran on 60 Vbeta and 13 Jbeta primers. Measured with immunoSEQ multiplex PCR; TCRdb has only the in-frame clones, and not every one. The repertoire holds some 120,000 clones, with around two thirds as singletons. Trimming took off 6 bases at V and 1 base at J, with 9 bases between the two ends. Germline CDR1 reads MNHNY; CDR2 reads SVGAGI (reference sequence). The CDR3 consists of 13 residues. For this clone: Its antigen is still unknown.

This sequence joins TRBV6-6 and TRBJ2-5; a weak D match, TRBD1 (6 bases). The receptor was isolated from a woman in her thirties or forties in good health and CMV-seropositive. Input material: PBMCs. The CDR3 loop reads CASSQGSQETQYF. DNA of the CDR3: TGTGCCAGCAGCCAGGGGTCCCAAGAGACCCAGTACTTC.